This T cell receptor (beta chain) was recovered during a study of T-cell reconstitution after alpha-beta-depleted transplantation in children (dated by TCRdb to the mid-2010s). Background on the whole study: The study quantitatively tracked T-cell immune reconstitution after TCRalphabeta/CD19-depleted allogeneic hematopoietic cell transplantation in children using TCR repertoire profiling. What the authors observed across the whole study: Over subsequent months, a decline in hyperexpanded clone frequencies was noted, and after one year, T-cell counts and TCRbeta diversity were mostly ascribed to newly produced T cells. In some patients, the high TCRbeta diversity seen at day 60 was put down to recipient T cells and intrathymic progenitors that had survived conditioning. The apparently early recovery of alphabetaT-cell counts about two months after transplant reportedly depended on only several hundred rapidly expanded clones that came from non-depleted graft cells.

This clonotype has ten or more counts. Its specific antigen is unknown. Base-call qualities are not available, and no considerably larger clone is one nucleotide away. Library method: PCR. The run used an Illumina HiSeq 2500. Molecular barcoding was employed in the preparation of TCR libraries, with unique molecular identifiers being used to normalize TCRbeta repertoire quantification. The raw public data were reprocessed by TCRdb itself: fastp quality trimming at Q25, MiXCR clonotype calling, in-frame beta chains only. Identical CDR3 protein sequences are pooled into one entry, listed with their most common genes and DNA. For this sample the table gives roughly 52,000 distinct CDR3 sequences, of which 5.5% to 7.5% were detected only once. Clones ranked in the top ten supply about 30% of the sample. The sample's time point, from its label and the paper: day 60 (about 2 months) after transplantation. The treatment or condition label of this sample denotes: allogeneic hematopoietic cell transplantation with graft depleted of TCRalphabeta T cells and CD19 B cells. TCRalphabeta/CD19-depleted allogeneic hematopoietic cell grafts were given to the transplant recipients, all of whom were children.

The sequence was collected from a female patient aged 2-10 years who had a stem cell transplant for aplastic anemia, so the T cells may come from the graft donor. The sample was PBMCs, mostly from graft donor cells, taken 60 days after TCRalphabeta/CD19-depleted stem cell transplant.

The DNA is as follows: TGCAGTGCTATGAGGTTGTCGGACACTGAAGCTTTCTTT. Its coded protein is CSAMRLSDTEAFF. The rearranged segments are TRBV20-1 and TRBJ1-1, with no confident D gene call. The V and J ends are trimmed by 4 bases and 3 bases, leaving 12 bases between them. From the cysteine up to the phenylalanine, the CDR3 has a length of 13 residues. The read is trimmed to its CDR3 DNA, 39 bases read in frame from base 1. The germline V gene (reference sequence) gives CDR1 as DFQATT and CDR2 as SNEGSKA.